The T cell receptor beta chain under discussion was sequenced for a study of early T cells in non-severe SARS-CoV-2 infection. The protocol attached unique molecular identifiers to individual cDNA molecules. In TCRdb, the 5' RACE reads were re-called with MiXCR into one record per CDR3 protein. Of about 80,000 distinct CDR3 sequences listed, around 12% are singletons. Judged by abundance, this clonotype is medium-sized. Germline V gives CDR1 MNHEY, CDR2 SMNVEV (reference sequence). The CDR3 is 15 amino acids. Unmatched junction bases numbered 4, after V lost 5 bases and J lost 3 bases. The TCR sequence derives from an adult who was a healthcare worker with PCR-confirmed SARS-CoV-2 infection or an uninfected control (not recorded which). The donor label of this sample is uncertain. The chain couples TRBV27 to TRBJ2-2, with 9 bases aligning to TRBD1. The material sequenced was whole blood, taken at baseline. The CDR3 region has the DNA TGTGCCAGCAGTCTGGGACAGGGTCACACCGGGGAGCTGTTTTTT. It encodes CASSLGQGHTGELFF.